A selection of T cell receptor beta chains follows, all from one sample in a study of blood T cell repertoires in COVID-19. TCRdb keeps only in-frame clones here, not all; method: immunoSEQ multiplex PCR. The profile shows some 70,000 clones, 65% to 90% of them singletons. Input material: peripheral blood. The receptors stem from a man aged 55 to 70 with acute or convalescent COVID-19. CDR3s include the opening cysteine and the closing phenylalanine or tryptophan. The D gene is left open where the match is weak. Size is stated for part of the rows, as once, few or many counts, or as a class when the clone is expanded.

abundance,j_gene,v_gene,d_gene,CDR3nt,CDR3aa
once,TRBJ1-6,TRBV5-1,.,TGCGCCAGCATGGAGGCCAGCTATAATTCACCCCTCCACTTT,CASMEASYNSPLHF
.,TRBJ1-4,TRBV4-1,.,TGCGCCAGCAGCCAAGTAAACCCAGGGATGTTAACTAATGAAAAACTGTTTTTT,CASSQVNPGMLTNEKLFF
.,TRBJ2-4,TRBV13,TRBD2,TGTGCCAGCAGCTCGACTAGCGGGGGTAGAGACATTCAGTACTTC,CASSSTSGGRDIQYF
.,TRBJ2-4,TRBV20-1,.,TGCAGTGCTAGGGGGGGAAACATTCAGTACTTC,CSARGGNIQYF
.,TRBJ2-6,TRBV5-8,.,TGTGCCAGCAGCTTTGGCCAAAAGGGAGCTGGGGCCAACGTCCTGACTTTC,CASSFGQKGAGANVLTF
.,TRBJ1-3,TRBV29-1,.,TGCAGCGAACACCAGGGGAGCTCTGGAAACACCATATATTTT,CSEHQGSSGNTIYF
once,TRBJ1-5,TRBV19,.,TGTGCCAGTAGGACAGGCAATCAGCCCCAGCATTTT,CASRTGNQPQHF
.,TRBJ2-3,TRBV19,.,TGTGCCAGTAGTAGAAGGGGAGGAGGGCGCACAGATACGCAGTATTTT,CASSRRGGGRTDTQYF
.,TRBJ1-6,TRBV18,TRBD1,TGTGCCAGCTCACCAGCCGGGACAGGGTTGTCACCCCTCCACTTT,CASSPAGTGLSPLHF
.,TRBJ1-3,TRBV3-1/TRBV3-2,.,TGTGCCAGCAGCCAAAGTTATGGGGGCTTCTCTGGAAACACCATATATTTT,CASSQSYGGFSGNTIYF
.,TRBJ1-5,TRBV30,.,TGTGCCTGGAGCGCGATCGGGGGGAATCAGCCCCAGCATTTT,CAWSAIGGNQPQHF
.,TRBJ2-2,TRBV6-2/TRBV6-3,.,TGTGCCAGCAGCCCCGCCCCTCGCGGAACCGGGGAGCTGTTTTTT,CASSPAPRGTGELFF
.,TRBJ1-5,TRBV5-4,.,TGTGCCAGCAGCTTAGAGGTCTTAGGGCCCCAGCATTTT,CASSLEVLGPQHF
.,TRBJ1-2,TRBV20-1,.,TGCAGTGCCAGTGTCGGATCGTGGAGGGTTAAGGATGGCTACACCTTC,CSASVGSWRVKDGYTF
few,TRBJ1-1,TRBV19,TRBD1,TGTGCCAGTAGTATTGACAGGGGAGGCACTGAAGCTTTCTTT,CASSIDRGGTEAFF
.,TRBJ2-1,TRBV6-2/TRBV6-3,TRBD1,TGTGCCAGCAGTGACCCTAAGGGGGCGGCCAGTAAGCAGTTCTTC,CASSDPKGAASKQFF
.,TRBJ2-1,TRBV30,TRBD1,TGTGCCTGGAGTGTACGGCTAGGACAGGGCAATGAGCAGTTCTTC,CAWSVRLGQGNEQFF
.,TRBJ2-2,TRBV19,TRBD2,TGTGCCAGTACCCCGGGGAGGACTAGCGGTTCGAACACCGGGGAGCTGTTTTTT,CASTPGRTSGSNTGELFF
.,TRBJ1-1,TRBV6-2/TRBV6-3,.,TGTGCCAGCAGTTACGAGGGGACTTACACTGAAGCTTTCTTT,CASSYEGTYTEAFF
.,TRBJ1-5,TRBV9,TRBD1,TGTGCCAGCAGCTCCGGGACAGGCAATCAGCCCCAGCATTTT,CASSSGTGNQPQHF
few,TRBJ1-5,TRBV5-4,.,TGTGCCAGCAGCCCCGACTTCGATCAGCCCCAGCATTTT,CASSPDFDQPQHF
.,TRBJ2-1,TRBV7-9,.,TGTGCCAGCAGCCCCCGGAGCTCCTACAATGAGCAGTTCTTC,CASSPRSSYNEQFF
.,TRBJ1-5,TRBV20-1,TRBD1,TGCAGTGCTAGTAGGGGGAGGGGGACAGGAGGCAATCAGCCCCAGCATTTT,CSASRGRGTGGNQPQHF
.,TRBJ1-4,TRBV13,TRBD1,TGTGCCAGCAGCCCTGACAGGGGGCGCGGGGAAAAACTGTTTTTT,CASSPDRGRGEKLFF
.,TRBJ2-1,TRBV5-1,TRBD1,TGCGCCAGCAGCTCCTCGACAGGGGCGGATGAGCAGTTCTTC,CASSSSTGADEQFF
.,TRBJ1-2,TRBV7-2,.,TGTGCCAGCAGCTTAGTCCGGGGGGTTGGGAACTATGGCTACACCTTC,CASSLVRGVGNYGYTF
.,TRBJ1-1,TRBV10-2,.,TGCGCCAGCAGTGAGTTAGGGACAAAGAACACTGAAGCTTTCTTT,CASSELGTKNTEAFF
once,TRBJ2-3,TRBV27,.,TGTGCCAGCAGTTTCCAATCCCGACAGACAGATACGCAGTATTTT,CASSFQSRQTDTQYF
.,TRBJ1-1,TRBV27,.,TGTGCCAGCAGTTTAAGACAAAACACTGAAGCTTTCTTT,CASSLRQNTEAFF
once,TRBJ1-1,TRBV5-4,TRBD1,TGTGCCAGCAGCTTACAGGGGGGGGCTGAAGCTTTCTTT,CASSLQGGAEAFF
.,TRBJ2-2,TRBV5-6,.,TGTGCCAGCAGCCCAGGGGGAGGGAACACCGGGGAGCTGTTTTTT,CASSPGGGNTGELFF
.,TRBJ2-5,TRBV11-3,.,TGTGCCAGCAGCTTCGGACATGAAGAGACCCAGTACTTC,CASSFGHEETQYF
.,TRBJ1-3,TRBV6-7,TRBD1,TGTGCCAGCAGGCCTAAGGGACAGGGAAACACCATATATTTT,CASRPKGQGNTIYF
.,TRBJ2-3,TRBV7-9,.,TGTGCCAGCACCCGTGATACTAGCCGGACAGATACGCAGTATTTT,CASTRDTSRTDTQYF
once,TRBJ2-3,TRBV6-6,.,TGTGCCAGCAGTTACTGGCGGAGCACAGATACGCAGTATTTT,CASSYWRSTDTQYF
.,TRBJ1-2,TRBV9,.,TGTGCCAGCAGCGTGAGTGAGAGGGCACCCTATGGCTACACCTTC,CASSVSERAPYGYTF
.,TRBJ1-6,TRBV4-3,.,TGCGCCAGCAGCCAAGAGTTATACGGACAGAGCTATAATTCACCCCTCCACTTT,CASSQELYGQSYNSPLHF
.,TRBJ1-6,TRBV18,TRBD1,TGTGCCAGCTCACCGGTGTCGGGGACAGGGTATAATTCACCCCTCCACTTT,CASSPVSGTGYNSPLHF
.,TRBJ2-2,TRBV3-1/TRBV3-2,TRBD1,TGTGCCAGCAGCCAAGGGGACAGGGTCTCCGGGGAGCTGTTTTTT,CASSQGDRVSGELFF
.,TRBJ2-5,TRBV3-1/TRBV3-2,.,TGTGCCAGCAGCCAAGAACAGGAGACCCAGTACTTC,CASSQEQETQYF
.,TRBJ1-5,TRBV2,.,TGTGCCAGCAGTGTGGGGAGTCCCAGCAATCAGCCCCAGCATTTT,CASSVGSPSNQPQHF
.,TRBJ1-1,TRBV25-1,TRBD1,TGTGCCAGCAGCAGGGGGCGGGTCACTGAAGCTTTCTTT,CASSRGRVTEAFF
.,TRBJ1-2,TRBV7-9,TRBD1,TGTGCCAGCAGCTCTAAGACAGGGGCCCATGGCTACACCTTC,CASSSKTGAHGYTF
once,TRBJ1-4,TRBV2,TRBD1,TGTGCCAGCAGTGAAGACATGACAGGGAATGAAAAACTGTTTTTT,CASSEDMTGNEKLFF
.,TRBJ2-7,TRBV10-3,.,TGTGCCATCAGTGAGTATCCCCTAACAGGTGGGGAATACGAGCAGTACTTC,CAISEYPLTGGEYEQYF
once,TRBJ2-2,TRBV2,.,TGTGCCAGCGCCCGCGGAAACACCGGGGAGCTGTTTTTT,CASARGNTGELFF
.,TRBJ1-1,TRBV9,.,TGTGCCAGCAGCGTGGGCCCTGCTGGGAACACTGAAGCTTTCTTT,CASSVGPAGNTEAFF
.,TRBJ1-1,TRBV4-3,.,TGCGCCAGCAGCCAAGATCTAGTGACGGTGAACACTGAAGCTTTCTTT,CASSQDLVTVNTEAFF
.,TRBJ1-1,TRBV3-1/TRBV3-2,.,TGTGCCAGCAGCCAAGTAGACAGGTTGAACACTGAAGCTTTCTTT,CASSQVDRLNTEAFF